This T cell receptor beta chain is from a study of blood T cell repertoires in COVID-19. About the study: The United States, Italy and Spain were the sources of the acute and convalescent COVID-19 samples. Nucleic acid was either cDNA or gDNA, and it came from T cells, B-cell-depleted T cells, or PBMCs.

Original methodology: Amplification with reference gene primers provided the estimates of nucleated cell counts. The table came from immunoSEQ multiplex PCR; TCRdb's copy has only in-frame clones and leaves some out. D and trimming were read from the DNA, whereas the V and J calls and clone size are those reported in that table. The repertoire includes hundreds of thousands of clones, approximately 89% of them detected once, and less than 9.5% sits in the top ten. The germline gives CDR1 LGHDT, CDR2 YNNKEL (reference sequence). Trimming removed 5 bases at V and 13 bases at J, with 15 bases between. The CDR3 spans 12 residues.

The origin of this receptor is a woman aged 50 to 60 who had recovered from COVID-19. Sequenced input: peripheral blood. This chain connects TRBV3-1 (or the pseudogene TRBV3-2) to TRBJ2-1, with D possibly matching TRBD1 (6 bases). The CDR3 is CASSSQTGLQFF. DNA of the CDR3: TGTGCCAGCAGCTCCCAGACAGGTCTTCAGTTCTTC.